These 13 T cell receptor beta chains came from one sample sequenced in a study of OX40 agonist ivuxolimab in advanced cancers. Produced via immunoSEQ multiplex PCR; TCRdb's table is partial and in-frame only. The sample shows tens of thousands of clones, roughly 77% of them seen only once. The specimen was CD4+ or CD8+ T cells sorted from blood, collected in a trial of the OX40 agonist ivuxolimab. The receptors come from an adult with an advanced solid tumor such as melanoma, head and neck, liver or kidney cancer.

CDR3 DNA: TGCGCCAGCAGCCAACCCCCCGGGAGCCGGAACACTGAAGCTTTCTTT. This codes for CASSQPPGSRNTEAFF. The chain carries TRBV4-1 and TRBJ1-1, with D hard to call. The CDR3 covers 16 residues. Trimming removed 2 bases at V and 1 base at J, with 14 bases between. Germline V CDR1 and CDR2: MGHRA, YSYEKL.

The rearrangement links TRBV2 to TRBJ2-7; D may be TRBD1 (6 bases). The CDR3 consists of 14 residues. Trimming took off 1 base at V and 4 bases at J, with 11 bases between the two ends. Per germline, CDR1 SNHLY and CDR2 FYNNEI. CDR3 sequence (DNA): TGTGCCAGCAGTGAAGGCGGCAGGGGTTACGAGCAGTACTTC. Translating it yields CASSEGGRGYEQYF.

V is TRBV10-3 and J is TRBJ1-1, with D unclear. The CDR3 runs to 14 residues. From germline, CDR1 is ENHRY and CDR2 SYGVKD. Between the trimmed V and J ends, which lost 4 bases and 1 base, there was a span of 10 bases. The CDR3 here is CAISVYAGNTEAFF. The CDR3 nucleotides read TGTGCCATCAGTGTCTATGCGGGGAACACTGAAGCTTTCTTT.

The chain couples TRBV27 to TRBJ2-1; the D is unclear. V lost 7 bases to trimming and J lost 4 bases, with 8 bases between them. Germline-derived CDR1 and CDR2 are MNHEY and SMNVEV (reference sequence). The CDR3 contains 12 residues. CDR3 region: CASMGFYNEQFF. The CDR3 coding sequence is TGTGCCAGCATGGGGTTTTACAATGAGCAGTTCTTC.

The V gene is TRBV6-5, the J gene TRBJ1-1; no definite D call. CDR1 is MNHEY and CDR2 is SVGAGI in the germline V gene. The CDR3 is 15 residues long. The ends were cut back, 4 bases at V and 2 bases at J, with 14 bases in the middle. The CDR3 DNA sequence: TGTGCCAGCAGTTTTGACCTGGGAGCAAACACTGAAGCTTTCTTT. Amino acids: CASSFDLGANTEAFF.

The chain has TRBV6-1 and TRBJ1-5, with D possibly TRBD1 on 5 matching bases. The CDR3 runs 15 residues. Trimming shortened V by 6 bases and J by 0 bases, and 12 bases separated the two germline ends. Looked up from germline, CDR1 is MNHNS and CDR2 is SASEGT. CDR3 residues: CASRGGADSNQPQHF. As DNA, the CDR3 is TGTGCCAGCAGGGGAGGGGCCGATAGCAATCAGCCCCAGCATTTT.

This clone is a singleton in its sample. The chain uses TRBV5-4 and TRBJ2-6; TRBD2 aligns across 14 bases. V lost 4 bases and J lost 3; bases outside the gene matches: 3. Germline V gene lookup returns CDR1 SGHNT and CDR2 YYREEE (reference sequence). The CDR3 extends over 17 amino acids. CDR3 in DNA: TGTGCCAGCAGCCAGGGACTAGCGGGAGTTGGGGCCAACGTCCTGACTTTC. It encodes CASSQGLAGVGANVLTF.

This chain joins TRBV30 and TRBJ2-2; D is unclear. CDR1 is GTSNPN, CDR2 SVGIG, per germline (reference sequence). The CDR3 is 13 amino acids. V was clipped by 3 bases and J by 6 bases, with 11 bases between them. CDR3 region: CAWSGVGPGELFF. CDR3 in DNA: TGTGCCTGGAGCGGCGTGGGTCCCGGGGAGCTGTTTTTT.

The J gene is TRBJ2-7, the V gene TRBV5-1; tentative D call: TRBD1 (6 bases). Per the germline V gene, CDR1 is SGHRS and CDR2 is YFSETQ. Trimming removed 1 base at V and 5 bases at J, with 16 bases between. This CDR3 spans 15 amino acids. CDR3 region: CASSLSPGAGNEQYF. CDR3 coding DNA: TGCGCCAGCAGCTTGAGTCCAGGGGCCGGGAACGAGCAGTACTTC.

Only a few counts were recorded for this clone. J is TRBJ2-1 and V is TRBV5-5; D not certain. Germline V gene lookup returns CDR1 SGHKS and CDR2 YYEKEE (reference sequence). The CDR3 contains 11 residues. V gave up 7 bases and J gave up 8 bases, with 10 bases separating them. In DNA, the CDR3 is TGTGCCAGCCAATATATGGATGAGCAGTTCTTC. This translates into CASQYMDEQFF.

V gene TRBV6-5 combines with J gene TRBJ1-1; no definite D call. CDR1 MNHEY and CDR2 SVGAGI come from the germline V gene. Between the trimmed V and J ends, which lost 8 bases and 8 bases, there was a span of 12 bases. The length of the CDR3 is 11 residues. The CDR3 DNA sequence: TGTGCCAGCCCTAACGAGGTAGAAGCTTTCTTT. Protein sequence: CASPNEVEAFF.

This rearrangement joins TRBV4-1 to TRBJ2-2, with TRBD1 as a possible D gene (6 bases). CDR1 is MGHRA, CDR2 YSYEKL, per germline. The CDR3 totals 14 residues. Trimming took off 2 bases at V and 8 bases at J, with 12 bases between the two ends. CDR3 coding DNA: TGCGCCAGCAGCCAACAATTCAGGGGAGGGGAGCTGTTTTTT. Translated, it gives CASSQQFRGGELFF.

The gene calls are TRBV4-2 and TRBJ1-2; tentative D call: TRBD1 (6 bases). The CDR3 covers 16 residues. The V gene lost 0 bases and the J gene lost 0 bases, with 11 bases spanning the gap. Germline CDR1 reads LGHNA; CDR2 reads YNFKEQ. This CDR3 reads CASSQEQGISNYGYTF. The CDR3 bases are TGTGCCAGCAGCCAAGAGCAGGGGATTTCTAACTATGGCTACACCTTC.